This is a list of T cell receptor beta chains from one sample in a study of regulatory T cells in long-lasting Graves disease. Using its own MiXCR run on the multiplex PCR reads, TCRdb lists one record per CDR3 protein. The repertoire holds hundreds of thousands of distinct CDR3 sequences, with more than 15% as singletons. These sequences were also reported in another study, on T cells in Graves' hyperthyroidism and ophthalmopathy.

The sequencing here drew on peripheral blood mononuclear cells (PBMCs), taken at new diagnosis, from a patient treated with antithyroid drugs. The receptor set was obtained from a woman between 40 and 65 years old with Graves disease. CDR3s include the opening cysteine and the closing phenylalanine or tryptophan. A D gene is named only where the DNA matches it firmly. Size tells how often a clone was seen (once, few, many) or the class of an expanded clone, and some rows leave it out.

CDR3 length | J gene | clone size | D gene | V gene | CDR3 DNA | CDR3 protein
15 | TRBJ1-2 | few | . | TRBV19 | TGTGCCAGTAGTATAGATCGGGCAGCGTCAGATGGCTACACCTTC | CASSIDRAASDGYTF
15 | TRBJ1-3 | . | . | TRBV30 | TGTGCCTGGAGCCAGGGAGGGAGCTCTGGAAACACCATATATTTT | CAWSQGGSSGNTIYF
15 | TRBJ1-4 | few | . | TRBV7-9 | TGTGCCAGCAGCTTGGCCGGTAGAATAGGAGAAAAACTGTTTTTT | CASSLAGRIGEKLFF
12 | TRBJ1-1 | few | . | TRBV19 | TGTGCCAGCCGGCCGGCGGGCGCTGAAGCTTTCTTT | CASRPAGAEAFF
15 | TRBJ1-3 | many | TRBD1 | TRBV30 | TGTGCCTGGAACCCCGGGACAGGGGCTGGAAACACCATATATTTT | CAWNPGTGAGNTIYF
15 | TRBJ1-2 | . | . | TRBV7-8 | TGTGCCAGCAGCGCCGGGACATCCAGAGGCTATGGCTACACCTTC | CASSAGTSRGYGYTF
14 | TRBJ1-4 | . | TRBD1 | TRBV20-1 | TGCAGTGCTAGAGCGGAGGGGGCTAAAGAAAAACTGTTTTTT | CSARAEGAKEKLFF
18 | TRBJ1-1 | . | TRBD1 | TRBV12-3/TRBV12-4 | TGTGCCAGCAGTTTGGGGGACAGGGTGAGTGGGGCGAACACTGAAGCTTTCTTT | CASSLGDRVSGANTEAFF
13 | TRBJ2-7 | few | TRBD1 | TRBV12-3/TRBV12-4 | TGTGCCAGCGGGACAGGGGGCTACTACGAGCAGTACTTC | CASGTGGYYEQYF
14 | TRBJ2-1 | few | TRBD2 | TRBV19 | TGTGCCAGTAACCCAGGCGGACTAGCAGGGGAGCAGTTCTTC | CASNPGGLAGEQFF
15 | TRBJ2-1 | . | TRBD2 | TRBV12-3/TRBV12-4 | TGTGCCAGCAGCCCCGACCGGGGGGAGTCCAATGAGCAGTTCTTC | CASSPDRGESNEQFF
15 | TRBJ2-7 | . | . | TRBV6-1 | TGTGCCACCAAAAGGGAGCGGCGCAGCTCCTACGAGCAGTACTTC | CATKRERRSSYEQYF
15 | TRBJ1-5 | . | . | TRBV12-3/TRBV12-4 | TGTGCCAGCAGCCTAGACGGTGGGACCGATCAGCCCCAGCATTTT | CASSLDGGTDQPQHF
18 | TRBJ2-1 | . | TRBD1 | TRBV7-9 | TGTGCCAGCAGCTTTATGACAGGGGGCGCCTCAGCCAAAAACATTCAGTTCTTC | CASSFMTGGASAKNIQFF
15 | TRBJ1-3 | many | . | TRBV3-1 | TGTGCCAGCAGCCAAGGCAGACAAGGTCGAAACACCATATATTTT | CASSQGRQGRNTIYF
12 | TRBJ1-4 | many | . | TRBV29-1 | TGCAGCGTTGTTGGGCAAAATGAAAAACTGTTTTTT | CSVVGQNEKLFF
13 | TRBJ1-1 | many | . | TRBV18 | TGTGCCAGCTCGCTGTCGCGCCAGCCTGAAGCTTTCTTT | CASSLSRQPEAFF